This T cell receptor (beta chain) was profiled in a study of blood T cells in healthy people across ages. Concerning this clonotype itself: The antigen is unknown.

Isolation of PBMCs gave at least 6 million cells per sample. For the second PCR, which ran for about 7 to 11 cycles, a sample-barcoded 5' primer and a J-beta primer mix were used. TCRdb re-called the 5' RACE reads with MiXCR, one entry per CDR3 protein. The sample lists about 1,500,000 distinct CDR3 sequences, roughly 27% occurring once. This CDR3 contains 15 residues. From germline, CDR1 is ENHRY and CDR2 SYGVKD. J gave up 9 bases and V 4 bases, and 10 bases lay outside the gene matches. Study results and caveats: CMV status of donors was not determined, possibly confounding expanded clonotype changes. When set beside aged donors, long-lived donors presented more naive CD4+ cells and higher diversity. Bulk PBMC profiling left naive and antigen-experienced comparisons inconclusive.

This clonotype originated in a woman aged 30 to 39 in good health. V is TRBV10-3 and J is TRBJ2-3; the match to TRBD2 covers 10 bases. What was sequenced was blood. CDR3 sequence: CAISGASGSRGTQYF. The CDR3 nucleotides read TGTGCCATCAGTGGGGCTAGCGGGAGTCGGGGGACGCAGTATTTT.